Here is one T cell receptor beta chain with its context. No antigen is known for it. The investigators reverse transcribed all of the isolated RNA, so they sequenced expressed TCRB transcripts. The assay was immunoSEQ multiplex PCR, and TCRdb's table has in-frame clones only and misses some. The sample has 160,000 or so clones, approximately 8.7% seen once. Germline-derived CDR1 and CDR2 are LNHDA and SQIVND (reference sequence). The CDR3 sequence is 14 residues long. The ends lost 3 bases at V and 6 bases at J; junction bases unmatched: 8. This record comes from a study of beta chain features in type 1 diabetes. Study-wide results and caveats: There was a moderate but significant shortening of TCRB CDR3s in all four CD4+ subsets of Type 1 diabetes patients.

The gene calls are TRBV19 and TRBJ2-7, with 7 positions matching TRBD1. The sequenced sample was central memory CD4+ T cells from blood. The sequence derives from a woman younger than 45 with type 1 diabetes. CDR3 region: CASSIGDRPTEQYF. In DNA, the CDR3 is TGTGCCAGTAGTATTGGGGACAGACCAACCGAGCAGTACTTC.